These 2 T cell receptor beta chains came from one sample sequenced in a study of T-cell memory formation after mild COVID-19. TCRdb fed the 5' RACE reads into MiXCR, producing one record per CDR3 protein. This sample has 350,000 to 500,000 distinct CDR3 sequences; 23% occur once, and the top ten carry approximately 14%. Sequenced material: PBMCs or a T cell subset sorted from them (not recorded which). These receptor sequences come from an adult woman who had mild COVID-19 (a few samples of this study predate the infection). Cell type and time point are not known.

The chain joins TRBV30 to TRBJ2-7; D not resolved. From germline, CDR1 is GTSNPN and CDR2 SVGIG (reference sequence). CDR3 length: 12 residues. Trimming took 7 bases from V and 9 from J, leaving 19 bases between them. In nucleotides, the CDR3 is TGTGCCTCGGAAGGCACGGGTGGTGGGCAGTACTTC. It yields the protein CASEGTGGGQYF. The variable domain in full, with the rest retrieved from reference TRBV30 and TRBJ2-7, is SQTIHQWPATLVQPVGSPLSLECTVEGTSNPNLYWYRQAAGRGLQLLFYSVGIGQISSEVPQNLSASRPQDRQFILSSKKLLLSDSGFYLCASEGTGGGQYFGPGTRLTVT.

In its sample, this clonotype was seen once. The gene calls are TRBV6-5 and TRBJ1-6; 8 bases line up with TRBD1. The CDR3 is 17 residues long. J gave up 7 bases and V 0 bases, and 8 bases lay outside the gene matches. CDR1 and CDR2 from the germline V gene are MNHEY and SVGAGI. The CDR3 coding sequence is TGTGCCAGCAGTTACTCAATTGGGACAGGCGGGAATTCACCCCTCCACTTT. Residues: CASSYSIGTGGNSPLHF.